The 20 T cell receptor beta chains reported below all come from one sample, sequenced in a study of T cell repertoires in cytomegalovirus infection. Using its own MiXCR run on the reads, TCRdb lists one record per CDR3 protein. Of about 240,000 distinct CDR3 sequences in the sample, 6% to 8% are singletons; the top ten hold 6.5%. Sequencing was done on a sample of PBMCs. These receptors were collected from a human donor in good health (CMV status not recorded). Some clones in this sample may be carry-over from other donors' samples.

In its sample, this clonotype was seen many times. The rearrangement uses TRBV29-1 and TRBJ2-3; the D is unclear. The ends were cut back, 5 bases at V and 2 bases at J, with 8 bases in the middle. CDR1 SQVTM and CDR2 ANQGSEA come from the germline V gene. This CDR3 is 12 amino acids long. The CDR3 nucleotides are TGCAGCGTTCAACTAACCACAGATACGCAGTATTTT. Protein: CSVQLTTDTQYF.

This clonotype showed up many times. The chain links TRBV7-3 to TRBJ2-4; D may match TRBD1 or TRBD2 (5 bases each). The ends were cut back, 8 bases at V and 3 bases at J, with 20 bases in the middle. The CDR3 consists of 16 residues. Per germline, CDR1 SGHTA and CDR2 FQGTGA. CDR3 in amino acids: CASLPMRGPGKNIQYF. The CDR3 nucleotides read TGTGCCAGCCTCCCCATGAGGGGACCAGGCAAAAACATTCAGTACTTC.

Ten or more counts support this clonotype. V gene TRBV20-1 combines with J gene TRBJ2-3; perhaps TRBD2 as D (6 bases). Trimming removed 4 bases from V and 4 bases from J, with 18 bases in between. This CDR3 has 15 residues. Germline V gene lookup returns CDR1 DFQATT and CDR2 SNEGSKA (reference sequence). The CDR3 bases are TGCAGTGCTACAGGACTACCCCCCACCCCAGATACGCAGTATTTT. Translating gives CSATGLPPTPDTQYF.

This clonotype appeared many times. V usage is TRBV25-1 and J usage is TRBJ2-3, with 8 bases aligning to TRBD2. V was pared by 2 bases and J by 6 bases, with 13 bases of the junction left unmatched. The CDR3 sequence is 17 residues long. CDR1 and CDR2 (germline): MGHDK, SYGVNS. CDR3 DNA: TGTGCCAGCAGTGAACCTGGACTAGCACCTTCGATGGATACGCAGTATTTT. It is translated as CASSEPGLAPSMDTQYF.

This clonotype was counted ten times or more. CDR3 nucleotides: TGCGCCAGCAGCCAAGAAAGTGGAGGGGGGTGGGTAGGAGCTTTCTTT. This codes for CASSQESGGGWVGAFF. This chain connects TRBV4-3 to TRBJ1-1; possibly TRBD1 for D (6 bases). The CDR3 runs to 16 residues. CDR1 is LGHNA, CDR2 YSLEER, per germline. V lost 0 bases and J 10 bases, leaving 21 bases between the germline ends.

This clonotype was detected only a few times. The chain links TRBV14 to TRBJ1-2; D is uncertain. The CDR3 has 15 amino acids. The germline V and J ends were trimmed by 0 bases and 8 bases, with 16 bases remaining between them. CDR1 and CDR2 from the germline V gene are SGHDN and FVKESK. The CDR3 bases are TGTGCCAGCAGCCAAGACCCCCTCGACATCGAGGGCTACACCTTC. Amino acids: CASSQDPLDIEGYTF.

Comment on this clonotype: A much larger clone is a single base away; this may be a read error. This sequence joins TRBV29-1 and TRBJ2-7; D is possibly TRBD1 or TRBD2 (5 bases each). The J call may not be correct, given that the DNA end is closer to TRBJ2-1. The CDR3 runs to 14 residues. In germline, CDR1 is SQVTM, CDR2 ANQGSEA. This chain's CDR3 is CSVWPRDGAYEQFF. The CDR3 region has the DNA TGCAGCGTCTGGCCCCGGGACGGAGCCTACGAGCAGTTCTTC.

Many counts were recorded for this clonotype. The CDR3 bases are TGTGCCAGCAGTTTGAATTGGGGTGGACTTCAGTACTTC. This sequence encodes CASSLNWGGLQYF. The V gene is TRBV27, the J gene TRBJ2-4; unclear D gene. Germline values: CDR1 MNHEY, CDR2 SMNVEV (reference sequence). The length of the CDR3 is 13 residues. V dropped 3 bases and J dropped 11 bases, with 14 bases sitting between them.

This clonotype showed up many times. The V call is TRBV18, the J call TRBJ1-6; 10 bases are shared with TRBD1. Germline V CDR1 and CDR2: KGHSH, LQKENI. V shed 5 bases, J shed 6 bases, and the junction held 10 bases outside the gene matches. The CDR3 totals 17 residues. Written as DNA, the CDR3 is TGTGCCAGCTCATCTCGATGGGACAGGGGTCCTAATTCACCCCTCCACTTT. It encodes CASSSRWDRGPNSPLHF.

This clonotype appeared many times. This rearrangement joins TRBV28 to TRBJ1-1, with 8 bases identical to TRBD1. Germline CDR1 is MDHEN and CDR2 is SYDVKM. The V and J ends lost 7 bases and 4 bases, in that order; junction bases with no gene match: 5. The CDR3 runs 13 residues. The CDR3 bases are TGTGCCAGCATTTCAGGGGGCGGCACTGAAGCTTTCTTT. As protein: CASISGGGTEAFF.

This clonotype was found once. The rearrangement uses TRBV12-3 or TRBV12-4 and TRBJ1-4; TRBD1 might be the D (5 bases). Trimming pared 1 base from V and 5 bases from J, leaving 11 bases between. This CDR3 has 15 residues. In DNA, the CDR3 is TGTGCCAGCAGTTTAGTCCAGGGAATAAATGAAAAACTGTTTTTT. The encoded protein is CASSLVQGINEKLFF.

This clonotype was counted many times. This chain uses TRBV20-1 with TRBJ1-1; D is perhaps TRBD1 (5 bases). V was pared by 2 bases and J by 8 bases, with 18 bases between. Germline CDR1 is DFQATT and CDR2 is SNEGSKA (reference sequence). The CDR3 has 14 amino acids. The DNA of the CDR3 is TGCAGTGCTAGACACTCTCAGGGATCGCGGGAAGCTTTCTTT. As protein: CSARHSQGSREAFF.

This clonotype was seen many times. This sequence joins TRBV14 and TRBJ1-1, with D tentatively TRBD1 (6 bases). The CDR3 contains 15 residues. V was trimmed by 0 bases and J by 4 bases, leaving 12 bases between them. The germline V gene has CDR1 SGHDN and CDR2 FVKESK. The CDR3 loop is CASSQEYRETTEAFF. The CDR3 coding sequence is TGTGCCAGCAGCCAAGAGTACAGGGAAACCACTGAAGCTTTCTTT. The variable domain in full, with the rest retrieved from reference TRBV14 and TRBJ1-1, is EAGVTQFPSHSVIEKGQTVTLRCDPISGHDNLYWYRRVMGKEIKFLLHFVKESKQDESGMPNNRFLAERTGGTYSTLKVQPAELEDSGVYFCASSQEYRETTEAFFGQGTRLTVV.

This clonotype was detected ten times or more. This chain joins TRBV6-5 and TRBJ1-3; TRBD1 might be the D (5 bases). The CDR3 has 19 residues. Germline CDR1 reads MNHEY; CDR2 reads SVGAGI. V lost 2 bases and J 2 bases, leaving 22 bases between the germline ends. The CDR3 spells CASSYGGFDVRAAGNTIYF. The CDR3 DNA follows: TGTGCCAGCAGTTACGGAGGCTTTGACGTCAGGGCCGCTGGAAACACCATATATTTT.

This clonotype occurred many times. The J gene is TRBJ2-5, the V gene TRBV7-2; 11 bases align to TRBD2. Trimming at V came to 5 bases and at J to 1 base, leaving 6 bases not matched to a gene. Germline V gene sequence: CDR1 SGHTA, CDR2 FQGNSA. The CDR3 runs 16 residues. The CDR3 region has the DNA TGTGCCAGCAGCCCATCCCTAGCGGGGGGCCAAGAGACCCAGTACTTC. Translation gives CASSPSLAGGQETQYF.

This clonotype was seen repeatedly, ten times or more. The chain joins TRBV7-2 to TRBJ2-1; no reliable D call. The CDR3 is 17 residues long. The germline gives CDR1 SGHTA, CDR2 FQGNSA. The V end lost 4 bases, the J end lost 0 bases, and 16 bases lay between the germline ends. CDR3 sequence reads: CASSSKPPFNSYNEQFF. CDR3 nucleotides: TGTGCCAGCAGCTCAAAGCCTCCCTTTAACTCCTACAATGAGCAGTTCTTC.

This clonotype was detected ten times or more. The chain joins TRBV7-9 to TRBJ2-5; D is perhaps TRBD2 (5 bases). The ends were cut back, 5 bases at V and 4 bases at J, with 20 bases in the middle. The CDR3 sequence is 16 residues long. From germline, CDR1 is SEHNR and CDR2 FQNEAQ (reference sequence). The CDR3 region is CASSPTGPREGETQYF. CDR3 sequence (DNA): TGTGCCAGCAGCCCAACCGGGCCCCGAGAGGGAGAGACCCAGTACTTC.

This clonotype was counted a few times. The junction departs from the called germline gene at one end, perhaps through a read error. The rearrangement uses TRBV29-1 and TRBJ1-2, with D unresolved. Per germline, CDR1 SQVTM and CDR2 ANQGSEA. The CDR3 runs to 12 residues. The CDR3 here is CSVEDGNYGYTF. The CDR3 coding sequence is TGCAGCGTGGAAGACGGGAACTATGGCTACACCTTC. Combining the CDR3 with reference TRBV29-1 and TRBJ1-2 gives the whole variable domain SAVISQKPSRDICQRGTSLTIQCQVDSQVTMMFWYRQQPGQSLTLIATANQGSEATYESGFVIDKFPISRPNLTFSTLTVSNMSPEDSSIYLCSVEDGNYGYTFGSGTRLTVV.

There are many counts of this clonotype. The gene calls are TRBV11-2 and TRBJ1-2; 11 bases agree with TRBD1. The CDR3 totals 16 residues. The germline V gene has CDR1 SGHAT and CDR2 FQNNGV. Trimming cost V 8 bases and J 8 bases; bases outside gene matches: 16. The CDR3 bases are TGTGCCAGCTCTCGGACAGGGGGCATGTTGGCGGGCGGCTACACCTTC. It encodes CASSRTGGMLAGGYTF.

This clonotype was observed many times. V and J are TRBV5-1 and TRBJ1-5, with D tentatively TRBD1 (6 bases). The V end lost 4 bases, the J end lost 4 bases, and 15 bases lay between the germline ends. The V gene's germline CDR1 is SGHRS and CDR2 YFSETQ. The CDR3 length is 15 residues. The CDR3 here is CASSLSGTINQPQHF. In DNA, the CDR3 is TGCGCCAGCAGCCTGAGCGGGACAATAAATCAGCCCCAGCATTTT.